A selection of T cell receptor beta chains follows, all from one sample in a study of T-cell memory formation after mild COVID-19. TCRdb analysed the 5' RACE reads with MiXCR anew, one entry per CDR3 protein. The sample has roughly 300,000 distinct CDR3 sequences, roughly 15% seen once; the top ten hold approximately 22%. The source material was PBMCs or a T cell subset sorted from them (not recorded which). These receptors were taken from a man aged 18 to 30 who had mild COVID-19 (a few samples of this study predate the infection). Cell type and time point are not known. Each CDR3 is given with its conserved first and last residue. D genes are given only for firm matches. Only some rows state a clone size, as once, few, many or a class for expanded clones.

v_gene	j_gene	abundance	d_gene	CDR3nt	CDR3aa
TRBV7-2	TRBJ1-1	many	.	TGTGCCAGCAGCGCCGGAATGAACACTGAAGCTTTCTTT	CASSAGMNTEAFF
TRBV23-1	TRBJ2-7	.	.	TGCGCCAGCAGTCAATCGTGTCGGTGCACCTACGAGCAGTACTTC	CASSQSCRCTYEQYF
TRBV5-1	TRBJ2-3	many	.	TGCGCCAGCAGCTCTAGCGACAGGCCCGGAGATACGCAGTATTTT	CASSSSDRPGDTQYF
TRBV5-1	TRBJ2-1	.	TRBD1	TGCGCCAGCAGCTTCCAGGGGGCTCGGAATGAGCCGTTCTTC	CASSFQGARNEPFF
TRBV12-3/TRBV12-4	TRBJ1-2	few	.	TGTGCCAGCAGTCCCCGACAGGCCGAGGTGTCCTATGGCTACACCTTC	CASSPRQAEVSYGYTF
TRBV7-9	TRBJ2-6	.	.	TGTGCCAGCACCCAAGTCGCTGGGGCCAACGTCCTGACTTTC	CASTQVAGANVLTF
TRBV12-3/TRBV12-4	TRBJ2-5	few	.	TGTGCCAGCACCCCTCGGGCCTCTGGGAAAGAGACCCAGTACTTC	CASTPRASGKETQYF
TRBV5-6	TRBJ2-4	.	.	TGTGCCAGCAGCCGGGCACAGGCCCGAGACATTCAGTACTTC	CASSRAQARDIQYF
TRBV10-3	TRBJ2-5	.	.	TGTGCCATCAGTGATTTACAGAACCAAGAGACCCAGTACTTC	CAISDLQNQETQYF
TRBV6-6	TRBJ2-4	.	TRBD2	TGTGCCAGCAGAAGGGCTAGCGGGTTTGGTGCGGCCAAAAACATTCAGTACTTC	CASRRASGFGAAKNIQYF
TRBV12-3/TRBV12-4	TRBJ2-5	.	.	TGTGCCAGCAGTTTAGAGGTGATCGGGTCCCAGTACTTC	CASSLEVIGSQYF
TRBV7-6	TRBJ1-6	few	.	TGTGCCAGCAGCTCCAACTCGGACAGCGTAAATTCACCCCTCCACTTT	CASSSNSDSVNSPLHF
TRBV28	TRBJ2-2	.	.	TGTGCCAGCAGTTTAAGTACTACCGGGGAGCTGTTTTTT	CASSLSTTGELFF
TRBV7-8	TRBJ1-5	many	.	TGTGCCAGCAGTCCTGACAGAAATCAGCCCCAGCATTTT	CASSPDRNQPQHF
TRBV11-2	TRBJ1-5	few	TRBD1	TGTGCCAGCAGCTTAGACGCGGGACAGCATCAGCCCCAGCATTTT	CASSLDAGQHQPQHF
TRBV7-2	TRBJ1-1	.	.	TGTGCCAGCAGCTTAGTGACAGAGAACACTGAAGCTTTCTTT	CASSLVTENTEAFF
TRBV5-1	TRBJ1-4	.	.	TGCGCCAGCAGCCCCACCCCGGAGGGTGAAAAACTGTTTTTT	CASSPTPEGEKLFF
TRBV4-2	TRBJ1-5	few	TRBD1	TGTGCCAGCAGCCAGCCTTTACCGGGACAGGGCCAACAGCCCCAGCATTTT	CASSQPLPGQGQQPQHF
TRBV6-5	TRBJ2-6	.	.	TGTGCCAGCAGCCGCCAAGGAGGCGCCTACTCTGGGGCCAACGTCCTGACTTTC	CASSRQGGAYSGANVLTF
TRBV7-2	TRBJ2-4	many	.	TGTGCCAGCAGCTCAGACCAGGGAGGCATTCAGTACTTC	CASSSDQGGIQYF
TRBV5-1	TRBJ2-1	few	.	TGCGCCAGCAGCTTGAGTAGAAGCTCCTACAATGAGCAGTTCTTC	CASSLSRSSYNEQFF
TRBV15	TRBJ1-2	.	.	TGTGCCACCAGCAGGGCGGCCGGGAGTCCGGATGGCTACACCTTC	CATSRAAGSPDGYTF
TRBV5-1	TRBJ2-7	few	TRBD2	TGCGCCAGCAGCTTGGTGGCTAGCGGGAAATACGAGCAGTACTTC	CASSLVASGKYEQYF
TRBV7-3	TRBJ2-1	many	TRBD2	TGTGCCAGCAGCTTGGCGGGAGCTTCCTACAATGAGCAGTTCTTC	CASSLAGASYNEQFF
TRBV7-9	TRBJ1-2	.	.	TGTGCCAGCAGCTTGGGCACCAACTCCTATGGCTACACCTTC	CASSLGTNSYGYTF
TRBV20-1	TRBJ2-7	few	.	TGCAGTGCTAGAGGTGAAGACCAGACCTACGAGCAGTACTTC	CSARGEDQTYEQYF
TRBV4-1	TRBJ2-3	few	.	TGCGCCAGCAGCCAAGATAAGGATTCTCCGGCCTCCACAGATACGCAGTATTTT	CASSQDKDSPASTDTQYF
TRBV6-5	TRBJ1-4	few	TRBD1	TGTGCCAGCAGTTACTCGAAGACAGGGGCTTATGAAAAACTGTTTTTT	CASSYSKTGAYEKLFF
TRBV6-2/TRBV6-3	TRBJ2-3	.	.	TGTGCCAGCAGGACGGGACTCAGTACGCAGTATTTT	CASRTGLSTQYF
TRBV20-1	TRBJ2-3	few	.	TGCAGTGCTAGAGATCGTCCTCGGGGCACAGATACGCAGTATTTT	CSARDRPRGTDTQYF